This T cell receptor (beta chain) was retrieved from a study of memory CD4+ T cells and cytomegalovirus serostatus. Broader study findings: Each of approximately 69 CMV-associated TCRbeta sequences occurred in one to five individuals. The CMV-associated TCR signature appears largely within the CD4+ memory repertoire.

Measured with immunoSEQ multiplex PCR; TCRdb has only the in-frame clones, and not every one. The sample lists approximately 46,000 clones, roughly 80% occurring once. Germline V gives CDR1 SEHNR, CDR2 FQNEAQ (reference sequence). CDR3 length equals 17 residues. Trimming took off 0 bases at V and 1 base at J, with 16 bases between the two ends. Turning to this clone: Its target is unknown.

Single viable CD3+CD4+CD8-CD45RO+ cells were sorted as the memory CD4+ T cells. This sequence was found in an adult in good health and CMV-seronegative. The chain couples TRBV7-9 to TRBJ2-7; D may be TRBD1 (6 bases). Sequencing used memory CD4+ T cells from blood. The CDR3 sequence is CASSLASGTLTSYEQYF. The CDR3, as DNA: TGTGCCAGCAGCTTAGCGTCAGGGACACTGACTTCCTACGAGCAGTACTTC. Together with reference TRBV7-9 and TRBJ2-7, the CDR3 gives the full variable domain: DTGVSQNPRHKITKRGQNVTFRCDPISEHNRLYWYRQTLGQGPEFLTYFQNEAQLEKSRLLSDRFSAERPKGSFSTLEIQRTEQGDSAMYLCASSLASGTLTSYEQYFGPGTRLTVT.